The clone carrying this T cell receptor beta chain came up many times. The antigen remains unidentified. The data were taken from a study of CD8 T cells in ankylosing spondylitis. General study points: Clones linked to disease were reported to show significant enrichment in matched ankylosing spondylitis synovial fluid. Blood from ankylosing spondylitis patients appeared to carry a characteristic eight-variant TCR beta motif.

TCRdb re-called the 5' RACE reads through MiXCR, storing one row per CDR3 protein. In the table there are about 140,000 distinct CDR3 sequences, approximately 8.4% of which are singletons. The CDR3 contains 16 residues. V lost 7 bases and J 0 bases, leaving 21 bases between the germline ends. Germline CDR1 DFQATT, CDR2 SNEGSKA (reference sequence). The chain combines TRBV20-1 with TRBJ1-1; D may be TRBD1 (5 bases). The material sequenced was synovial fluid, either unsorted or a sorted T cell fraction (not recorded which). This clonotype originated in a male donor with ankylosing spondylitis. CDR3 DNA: TGCAGTGTTACCCCGATGGGTACAGGTATGAACACTGAAGCTTTCTTT. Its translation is CSVTPMGTGMNTEAFF.